The text below deals with one T cell receptor (beta chain). The CDR3 length is 14 residues. CDR1 and CDR2 (germline): SGHNT, YENEEA. The junction had 7 bases not matched to a gene; V was cut back by 6 bases and J by 3 bases. This sample is drawn from a study of blood T cell repertoires in COVID-19. Study information: The cDNA or gDNA used as material had been derived from T cells, B-cell-depleted T cells, or PBMCs.

Some clones are missing from TCRdb's copy, which holds only in-frame ones; the method was immunoSEQ multiplex PCR. The sample lists under 55,000 clones, approximately 79% occurring once. Sequencing used peripheral blood. The gene calls are TRBV11-3 and TRBJ2-7; 8 bases match TRBD1. This clonotype was obtained from a man in his sixties or seventies with acute or convalescent COVID-19. The CDR3 region is CASSSGTGLYEQYF. In DNA form, the CDR3 reads TGTGCCAGCAGTTCCGGGACAGGCCTCTACGAGCAGTACTTC.